A single sample gave rise to the 29 T cell receptor beta chains below, sequenced in a study of blood T cells in healthy people across ages (dated by TCRdb to about 2015). The library came from 5' RACE. The sequencer was an Illumina HiSeq 2500. A second PCR of about 7 to 12 cycles was run with a J-beta primer mix and a sample-barcoded 5' primer. TCRdb handled the public reads itself, with Q25 trimming in fastp and clone calling in MiXCR, and kept productive beta chains. Every CDR3 protein is listed once, alongside the most common genes and DNA of its rows. This sample is represented by 980,000 or so distinct CDR3 sequences; 45% to 50% of them were singletons. The top ten hold 13% of the sample. Source material: blood. All receptors come from a man between 25 and 39 years old in good health.

This clonotype was counted between two and nine times. V gene TRBV18 combines with J gene TRBJ2-1; 9 positions agree with TRBD2. V shed 4 bases and J 7 bases; nucleotides not matched to a gene: 14. The CDR3 has 17 amino acids. CDR1 and CDR2 (germline): KGHSH, LQKENI. The CDR3 coding sequence is TGTGCCAGCTCACAAACCCCTCCGGGACTAGCAAGTAATGAGCAGTTCTTC. It codes for CASSQTPPGLASNEQFF.

In its sample, this clonotype was seen a few times. Possible read error: a much larger clone is one base away. The chain employs TRBV7-2 and TRBJ1-2; TRBD1 matches 9 bases. Germline CDR1 reads SGHTA; CDR2 reads FQGNSA. V shed 6 bases and J 8 bases; nucleotides not matched to a gene: 7. There are 13 residues in the CDR3. The CDR3 sequence is CASRRGQGSGYTF. The CDR3 bases are TGTGCCAGCAGACGTGGACAGGGGAGCGGCTACACCTTC.

The sample holds one count of this clonotype. The chain employs TRBV12-5 and TRBJ2-1; D is perhaps TRBD2 (5 bases). Germline CDR1 LGHNT, CDR2 FRNRAP. V was trimmed by 1 base and J by 3 bases, leaving 13 bases between them. There are 16 residues in the CDR3. CDR3 nucleotide sequence: TGTGCTAGTGGTTTGGCGGGTGGCGGGCGCTACAATGAGCAGTTCTTC. It is translated as CASGLAGGGRYNEQFF. The full variable domain, completed using reference TRBV12-5 and TRBJ2-1, is DARVTQTPRHKVTEMGQEVTMRCQPILGHNTVFWYRQTMMQGLELLAYFRNRAPLDDSGMPKDRFSAEMPDATLATLKIQPSEPRDSAVYFCASGLAGGGRYNEQFFGPGTRLTVL.

J is TRBJ2-7 and V is TRBV7-2; D is tentatively TRBD1 or TRBD2 (5 bases each). The V and J ends lost 2 bases and 0 bases respectively, with 14 bases between them. Germline CDR1 is SGHTA and CDR2 is FQGNSA. The CDR3 is made up of 16 amino acids. The CDR3 sequence: CASSLFGAPASYEQYF. DNA of the CDR3: TGTGCCAGCAGCTTATTCGGGGCTCCGGCCTCCTACGAGCAGTACTTC.

The chain recombines TRBV5-1 with TRBJ2-3; 9 bases align to TRBD2. Unmatched junction bases numbered 3, after V lost 0 bases and J lost 4 bases. The germline V gene has CDR1 SGHRS and CDR2 YFSETQ. This CDR3 region has 15 residues. The CDR3 sequence: CASSLERGAPDTQYF. The CDR3, as DNA: TGCGCCAGCAGCTTGGAGCGGGGGGCCCCAGATACGCAGTATTTT.

On this clonotype itself: This may come from a read error, since a much larger clone is one base off. CDR3 amino acids: CSAESRDRAPYGQYF. For the CDR3, the DNA is TGCAGTGCTGAATCCCGGGACAGGGCTCCCTACGGGCAGTACTTC. The chain employs TRBV20-1 and TRBJ2-5; 9 nucleotides align to TRBD1. The CDR3 has 15 residues. Germline CDR1 and CDR2: DFQATT and SNEGSKA (reference sequence). The V gene end was trimmed by 5 bases and the J gene end by 11 bases; junction bases not matched to a gene: 18.

The genes are TRBV4-2 and TRBJ2-7; D perhaps matches TRBD2 (5 bases). The V gene lost 3 bases and the J gene lost 7 bases, with 19 bases spanning the gap. This CDR3 region has 15 residues. Germline CDR1 and CDR2: LGHNA and YNFKEQ. CDR3 protein: CASSHALGGSNEQYF. The CDR3 DNA reads as TGTGCCAGCAGCCATGCCCTTGGAGGAAGCAATGAGCAGTACTTC.

In its sample, this clonotype was seen a few times. V gene TRBV4-3 combines with J gene TRBJ2-7; 7 bases agree with TRBD1. Germline CDR1 LGHNA, CDR2 YSLEER. J gave up 3 bases and V 4 bases, and 9 bases lay outside the gene matches. The length of the CDR3 is 15 residues. CDR3 nucleotide sequence: TGCGCCAGCAGCCCTAAAACAGGGGAGCACTACGAGCAGTACTTC. Its protein product is CASSPKTGEHYEQYF.

This chain links TRBV6-4 with TRBJ2-1; 9 bases are a match to TRBD2. The trim removed 2 bases at V and 8 bases at J, leaving 4 bases unmatched. This CDR3 contains 14 residues. The germline gives CDR1 MRHNA, CDR2 SNTAGT. The CDR3 region is CASSDSGGTDEQFF. CDR3 in DNA: TGTGCCAGCAGTGACAGCGGGGGGACCGATGAGCAGTTCTTC.

J is TRBJ2-1 and V is TRBV29-1; D is perhaps TRBD1 (5 bases). The CDR3 consists of 12 residues. CDR1 is SQVTM and CDR2 is ANQGSEA in the germline V gene. The V and J ends lost 2 bases and 7 bases respectively, with 9 bases between them. CDR3: CSVEPGNNEQFF. CDR3 DNA sequence: TGCAGCGTTGAACCAGGGAATAATGAGCAGTTCTTC.

This clonotype was counted once. One end of the junction fails to match germline, which may point to a read error. The chain has TRBV4-3 and TRBJ1-2; tentative D call: TRBD1 (6 bases). Germline CDR1 is LGHNA and CDR2 is YSLEER. This CDR3 contains 16 residues. CDR3 coding DNA: TGCGCCAGCAGCCAAGATTGGCCAGGGGTCGACTATGGCAACACCTTC. Amino acids: CASSQDWPGVDYGNTF.

In its sample, this clonotype was seen once. This may come from a read error, since a much larger clone is one base off. V gene TRBV4-3 combines with J gene TRBJ2-7; 8 bases line up with TRBD1. J was trimmed by 2 bases and V by 0 bases; bases with no gene match: 9. This CDR3 comprises 17 residues. Germline CDR1 reads LGHNA; CDR2 reads YSLEER. In DNA, the CDR3 is TGCGCCAGCAGCCAAGATATACCGCACAGGGGGGCCTACGAGCAGTACTTC. This sequence encodes CASSQDIPHRGAYEQYF.

J is TRBJ2-3 and V is TRBV5-1, with D perhaps TRBD1 or TRBD2 (5 bases each). The CDR3 is made up of 16 amino acids. Germline CDR1 reads SGHRS; CDR2 reads YFSETQ. With 4 bases removed from V and 0 bases from J, the gap between germline ends came to 15 bases. The CDR3 DNA is TGCGCCAGCAGCCCCGGGACGGAAGCTAGCACAGATACGCAGTATTTT. Translated, it gives CASSPGTEASTDTQYF.

This clonotype was found many times. This rearrangement joins TRBV29-1 to TRBJ1-2; perhaps TRBD1 as D (6 bases). Germline V gene sequence: CDR1 SQVTM, CDR2 ANQGSEA. The CDR3 totals 12 residues. V dropped 6 bases and J dropped 4 bases, with 12 bases sitting between them. In DNA, the CDR3 is TGCAGCGTAGGCGGACAGAGCTATGGCTACACCTTC. Protein sequence: CSVGGQSYGYTF.

This clonotype was picked up a small number of times. This sequence joins TRBV10-3 and TRBJ1-1; D is unresolved. In germline, CDR1 is ENHRY, CDR2 SYGVKD. The V end was cut by 0 bases, the J end by 4 bases, with 12 bases between. This CDR3 spans 15 amino acids. CDR3 region: CAISESRGSGTEAFF. DNA for the CDR3: TGTGCCATCAGTGAGTCGCGAGGGTCCGGCACTGAAGCTTTCTTT.

The rearrangement joins TRBV12-3 or TRBV12-4 to TRBJ2-2; 8 bases line up with TRBD1. V gave up 2 bases and J gave up 5 bases; unmatched junction bases: 4. The CDR3 covers 15 residues. In DNA, the CDR3 is TGTGCCAGCAGTTTAAGGCAGGGGGCAACCGGGGAGCTGTTTTTT. The encoded protein is CASSLRQGATGELFF.

The gene calls are TRBV9 and TRBJ2-1; 9 bases line up with TRBD2. In germline, CDR1 is SGDLS, CDR2 YYNGEE. The length of the CDR3 is 15 residues. V dropped 0 bases and J dropped 10; count of bases not matched to a gene: 8. CDR3 sequence: CASSVVPAGGPEQFF. Here the CDR3 DNA reads TGTGCCAGCAGCGTAGTCCCAGCGGGGGGACCCGAGCAGTTCTTC.

This clonotype has a handful of counts. The V and J genes are TRBV5-1 and TRBJ2-1; 9 bases map to TRBD2. V trimming: 4 bases; J trimming: 9 bases; junction bases outside the gene matches: 14. Germline V gives CDR1 SGHRS, CDR2 YFSETQ. The CDR3 is made up of 16 amino acids. This CDR3 is CASSPLLRGGAAEQFF. CDR3 DNA sequence: TGCGCCAGCAGCCCCCTCCTGCGCGGGGGGGCGGCTGAGCAGTTCTTC.

The rearrangement links TRBV4-2 to TRBJ2-3; D is undetermined. Looked up from germline, CDR1 is LGHNA and CDR2 is YNFKEQ. The CDR3 contains 17 residues. V lost 0 bases to trimming and J lost 0 bases, with 13 bases between them. CDR3: CASSQDGPAQSTDTQYF. DNA for the CDR3: TGTGCCAGCAGCCAAGATGGGCCAGCACAAAGCACAGATACGCAGTATTTT.

The chain recombines TRBV6-5 with TRBJ2-7; D may be TRBD1 (6 bases). The V end was cut by 4 bases, the J end by 1 base, with 14 bases between. The germline CDR1 and CDR2 sequences are MNHEY and SVGAGI. The CDR3 covers 15 residues. CDR3 coding DNA: TGTGCCAGCAGTTCCAACAGGGTGATTTCCTACGAGCAGTACTTC. Translating gives CASSSNRVISYEQYF.

The V and J genes are TRBV13 and TRBJ2-7; 8 bases fit TRBD1. Germline CDR1 and CDR2: PRHDT and FYEKMQ (reference sequence). V shed 2 bases and J 5 bases; nucleotides not matched to a gene: 5. This CDR3 has 14 residues. The CDR3 DNA reads TGTGCCAGCAGCTTACGAGCAGGGGGCAACGAGCAGTACTTC. It encodes CASSLRAGGNEQYF.

This chain links TRBV20-1 with TRBJ2-5; 7 bases are shared with TRBD2. CDR3 length equals 13 residues. Trimming removed 6 bases from V and 0 bases from J; junction bases left unmatched: 4. Germline V gives CDR1 DFQATT, CDR2 SNEGSKA (reference sequence). In DNA form, the CDR3 reads TGCAGTGCAGGACGGGGGGACCAAGAGACCCAGTACTTC. The encoded protein is CSAGRGDQETQYF.

This clonotype was seen a handful of times. The chain carries TRBV5-1 and TRBJ2-3, with D possibly being TRBD1 (5 bases). The germline CDR1 and CDR2 sequences are SGHRS and YFSETQ. V shed 5 bases and J shed 4 bases, with 14 bases lying between them. The CDR3 covers 14 residues. CDR3 residues: CASSQQGPPDTQYF. CDR3 DNA sequence: TGCGCCAGCAGTCAGCAGGGCCCTCCAGATACGCAGTATTTT.

The rearrangement uses TRBV6-5 and TRBJ1-1, with D hard to call. Per germline, CDR1 MNHEY and CDR2 SVGAGI. This CDR3 has 12 amino acids. V lost 5 bases to trimming and J lost 2 bases, with 6 bases between them. As DNA, the CDR3 is TGTGCCAGCAGTACCCCTAACACTGAAGCTTTCTTT. Translated: CASSTPNTEAFF.

This clonotype is a singleton in its sample. This rearrangement joins TRBV20-1 to TRBJ1-5; weak D call: TRBD1 (5 bases). Germline CDR1 DFQATT, CDR2 SNEGSKA (reference sequence). This CDR3 has 14 residues. Deletions cut 5 bases from V and 2 bases from J, with 13 bases between. The CDR3 region is CSACGADRNQPQHF. The CDR3 DNA follows: TGCAGTGCTTGCGGGGCAGACCGCAATCAGCCCCAGCATTTT.

In DNA, the CDR3 is TGTGCCATCAAAAAGGACGGACAGAACTATGGCTACACCTTC. Its translation: CAIKKDGQNYGYTF. V is TRBV10-3 and J is TRBJ1-2; weak D call: TRBD1 (6 bases). V was clipped by 7 bases and J by 2 bases, with 14 bases between them. Germline lookup yields CDR1 ENHRY and CDR2 SYGVKD. The CDR3 runs 14 residues.

This clonotype was detected only a few times. The V call is TRBV4-3, the J call TRBJ1-2; D not resolved. V was trimmed by 1 base and J by 9 bases, leaving 15 bases between them. The CDR3 totals 14 residues. Looked up from germline, CDR1 is LGHNA and CDR2 is YSLEER. CDR3: CASSQGHSGYRYTF. Written as DNA, the CDR3 is TGCGCCAGCAGCCAAGGACATTCGGGGTATCGCTACACCTTC.

This clonotype has a single count. J is TRBJ1-2 and V is TRBV6-1, with 7 bases identical to TRBD1. CDR3 length: 17 amino acids. Germline-derived CDR1 and CDR2 are MNHNS and SASEGT. J lost 2 bases, V lost 1 base, and 10 bases had no gene match. The CDR3 is CASSEVDRAKANYGYTF. CDR3 in DNA: TGTGCCAGCAGTGAAGTTGACAGGGCAAAAGCAAACTATGGCTACACCTTC.

The J gene is TRBJ2-1, the V gene TRBV15, with TRBD1 identical over 12 bases. Germline V gives CDR1 LNHNV, CDR2 YYDKDF (reference sequence). The CDR3 spans 14 residues. Germline trimming cut 6 bases from V and 7 bases from J; bases unmatched to any gene: 4. In DNA, the CDR3 is TGTGCCACCAGAGGGACAGGGGGCAAGAATGAGCAGTTCTTC. This translates into CATRGTGGKNEQFF.